The clone carrying this T cell receptor (beta chain) was counted between two and nine times. Its specificity is not known. The sample originates from a study of cytomegalovirus exposure and HLA in healthy donors. In the study overall: A previous analysis identified 95 million to 140 million unique TCR beta sequences derived from approximately 190 million T cells.

Amplification used 60 Vbeta primers and 13 Jbeta primers. Sequencing was performed with immunoSEQ multiplex PCR; in TCRdb, only in-frame clones are kept and a portion is missing. The sample has some 200,000 clones; around 81% are singletons. Findings and caveats of the study: In vitro work confirmed that a few CMV-associated chains recognize CMV antigens. It has been reported that TCR beta sequences accurately predicted the HLA-A and HLA-B alleles of most subjects.

The CDR3 has 19 residues. Looked up from germline, CDR1 is SGDLS and CDR2 is YYNGEE. V shed 0 bases, J shed 1 base, and the junction held 12 bases outside the gene matches. Sequenced: PBMCs. The origin of this receptor is a woman aged 25 to 39 in good health and CMV-seropositive. The V call is TRBV9, the J call TRBJ2-5; TRBD1 matches at 10 bases. CDR3 in amino acids: CASSVAGGGQGGFQETQYF. Here the CDR3 DNA reads TGTGCCAGCAGCGTAGCGGGAGGAGGACAGGGGGGTTTCCAAGAGACCCAGTACTTC.